This T cell receptor beta chain was found in a study of shared clonotypes between healthy human individuals. Deep-level assay runs were performed. Libraries were prepared by immunoSEQ multiplex PCR; TCRdb keeps only in-frame clonotypes and omits some of them. The sample lists about 480,000 clones, about 79% seen once, with around 12% in the top ten. Healthy and HIV-negative, the adult donors had no recent acute infections or vaccinations. Each sample came from a Caucasian adult donor living in Nashville, Tennessee. The sample comprised PBMCs. The receptor was derived from a woman aged 40 to 50 in good health. Some clones in this sample may be carry-over from other donors' samples.

In DNA form, the CDR3 reads TGTGCCAGCAGCTCGACAGCCTTATCTGGAAACACCATATATTTT. It translates to CASSSTALSGNTIYF. This chain connects TRBV7-6 to TRBJ1-3; D might be TRBD1 (5 bases). V dropped 4 bases and J dropped 1 base, with 11 bases sitting between them. This CDR3 contains 15 residues. In germline, CDR1 is SGHVS, CDR2 FNYEAQ.